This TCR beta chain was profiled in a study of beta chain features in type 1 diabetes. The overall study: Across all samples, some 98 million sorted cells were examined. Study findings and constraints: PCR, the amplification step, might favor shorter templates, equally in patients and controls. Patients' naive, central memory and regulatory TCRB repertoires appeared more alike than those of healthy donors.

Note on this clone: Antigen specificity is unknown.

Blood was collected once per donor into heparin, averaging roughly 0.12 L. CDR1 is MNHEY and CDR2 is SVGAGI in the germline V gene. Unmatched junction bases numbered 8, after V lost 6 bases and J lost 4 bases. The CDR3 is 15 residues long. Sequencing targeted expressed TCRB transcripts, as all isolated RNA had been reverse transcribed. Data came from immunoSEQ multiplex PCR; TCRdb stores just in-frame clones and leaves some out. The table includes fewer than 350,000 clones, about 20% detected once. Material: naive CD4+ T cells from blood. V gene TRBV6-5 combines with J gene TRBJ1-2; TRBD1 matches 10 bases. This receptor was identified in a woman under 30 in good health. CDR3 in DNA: TGTGCCAGCAGGCAGGGACAGGGGCATATCTATGGCTACACCTTC. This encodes CASRQGQGHIYGYTF.